Detailed here is one T cell receptor beta chain. Antigen specificity is unknown. The record originates from a study of T cell responses to AZD1222 COVID-19 vaccine. Study-level findings and limits: Donors were largely white British and mainly female; clonal diversity was possibly underestimated. CD4 TCRs associated with vaccination spanned spike, dominating at 160-218 and 743-854. Spike-specific TCR breadth and depth went up after people got two AZD1222 doses. Baseline testing showed seropositivity in only a handful of AZD1222 recipients.

The length of the CDR3 is 16 residues. CDR1 KGHDR and CDR2 SFDVKD come from the germline V gene. J was trimmed by 4 bases and V by 4 bases; bases with no gene match: 6. Sequencing was performed with immunoSEQ multiplex PCR; in TCRdb, only in-frame clones are kept and a portion is missing. The table has fewer than 45,000 clones, 85% to 90% seen once. V usage is TRBV24-1 and J usage is TRBJ2-1; the match to TRBD2 covers 10 bases. The sequence was obtained from an adult in good health. The specimen comprised peripheral blood, sampled on day 0 of AZD1222 vaccination. The CDR3 reads CATSDQETSGYNEQFF. Here the CDR3 DNA reads TGTGCCACCAGTGACCAAGAGACTAGCGGGTACAATGAGCAGTTCTTC.